The clone carrying this T cell receptor (beta chain) came up many times. Its antigen remains unknown. TCRdb re-called the RT-PCR reads with MiXCR, one entry per CDR3 protein. This repertoire shows about 700,000 distinct CDR3 sequences, around 15% found once; its top ten account for around 7.6%. Looked up from germline, CDR1 is SGHTA and CDR2 is FQGNSA. V dropped 3 bases and J dropped 6; count of bases not matched to a gene: 7. This CDR3 is 15 amino acids long. This entry comes from a study of response to subunit inactivated influenza vaccine. Findings and caveats of the study: Seasonal influenza vaccination, on each occasion, was suggested by the authors to recruit few new T cells.

The chain carries TRBV7-2 and TRBJ2-1, with TRBD2 matching 8 bases. Sequencing was performed on PBMCs from blood, taken 14 to 15 days before vaccination. This clonotype was obtained from a man between 50 and 59 years old who received an inactivated influenza vaccine. The CDR3 reads CASSFMISGVNEQFF. In nucleotides, the CDR3 is TGTGCCAGCAGCTTTATGATTAGCGGGGTCAATGAGCAGTTCTTC.